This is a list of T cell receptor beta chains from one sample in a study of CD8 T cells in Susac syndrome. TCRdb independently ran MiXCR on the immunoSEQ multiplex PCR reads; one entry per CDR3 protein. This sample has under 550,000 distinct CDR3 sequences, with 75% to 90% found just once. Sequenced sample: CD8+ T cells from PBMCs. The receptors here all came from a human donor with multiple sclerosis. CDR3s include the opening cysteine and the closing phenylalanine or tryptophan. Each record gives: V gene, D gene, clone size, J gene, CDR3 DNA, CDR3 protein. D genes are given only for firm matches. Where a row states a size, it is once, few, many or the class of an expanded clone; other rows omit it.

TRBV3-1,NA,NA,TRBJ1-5,TGTGCCAGCAGCCAAGAGTTGATTGGCCAGCCCCAGCATTTT,CASSQELIGQPQHF
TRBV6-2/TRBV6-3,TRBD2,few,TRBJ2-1,TGTGCCAGCAGTTGGGCGGGAGGGCCGAATGAGCAGTTCTTC,CASSWAGGPNEQFF
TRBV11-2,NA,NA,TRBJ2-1,TGTGCCAGCAGCTTTAGTGGGAGGCCCAATGAGCAGTTCTTC,CASSFSGRPNEQFF
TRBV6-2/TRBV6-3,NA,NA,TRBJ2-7,TGTGCCAGCAGTCCGCAGACAGAGCAGTACTTC,CASSPQTEQYF
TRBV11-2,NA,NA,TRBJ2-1,TGTGCCAGCAGCTTTGACGTTGCAGGGAATCGCATCCGTGAGCAGTTCTTC,CASSFDVAGNRIREQFF
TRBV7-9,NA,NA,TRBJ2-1,TGTGCCAGCAGCTCGAGAGCGGTTCTCTACAATGAGCAGTTCTTC,CASSSRAVLYNEQFF
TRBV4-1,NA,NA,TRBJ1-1,TGCGCCAGCAGCCAAGATATGGGAGGGATGGAAGGCACTGAAGCTTTCTTT,CASSQDMGGMEGTEAFF
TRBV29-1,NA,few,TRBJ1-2,TGCAGCGTCGCTGACGGGTCTAACTATGGCTACACCTTC,CSVADGSNYGYTF
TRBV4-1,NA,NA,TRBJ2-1,TGCGCCAGCAGCCAAGATCAGGGTGACTACAATGAGCAGTTCTTC,CASSQDQGDYNEQFF
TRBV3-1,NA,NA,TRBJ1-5,TGTGCCAGCAGCCAAGATCCAGGGTTCGATCAGCCCCAGCATTTT,CASSQDPGFDQPQHF
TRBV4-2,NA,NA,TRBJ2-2,TGTGCCAGCAGCCAAGCAGTCATGAACACCGGGGAGCTGTTTTTT,CASSQAVMNTGELFF
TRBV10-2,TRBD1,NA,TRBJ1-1,TGCGCCAGCAGCTGGGACAGCGAAGCTTTCTTT,CASSWDSEAFF
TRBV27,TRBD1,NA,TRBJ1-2,TGTGCCAGCAGAATGGGAGGGGGCATGGATGGCTACACCTTC,CASRMGGGMDGYTF
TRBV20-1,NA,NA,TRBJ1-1,TGCAGGGCCCAGGGGCCCGCGACTACTGAAGCTTTCTTT,CRAQGPATTEAFF
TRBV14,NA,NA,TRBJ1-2,TGTGCCAGCAGTCATCAGGGTGTTAACTATGGCTACACCTTC,CASSHQGVNYGYTF
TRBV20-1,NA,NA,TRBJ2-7,TGCAGTGCTAGTCACCCAGGGGGGGCCTACGAGCAGTACTTC,CSASHPGGAYEQYF
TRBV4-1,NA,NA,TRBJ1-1,TGCGCCAGCAGCCACGTGAACACTGAAGCTTTCTTT,CASSHVNTEAFF
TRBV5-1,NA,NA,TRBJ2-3,TGCGCCAGCAGCTTGGATGGAGTTTTCGTCACAGATACGCAGTATTTT,CASSLDGVFVTDTQYF
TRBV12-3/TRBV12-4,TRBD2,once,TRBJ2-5,TGTGCCAGCAGTCCACACCTACTAGCGTTGGAAGAGACCCAGTACTTC,CASSPHLLALEETQYF
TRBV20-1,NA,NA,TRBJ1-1,TGCAGTGCTAGATCTCTAAGGGGGAACACTGAAGCTTTCTTT,CSARSLRGNTEAFF
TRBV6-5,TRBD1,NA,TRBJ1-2,TGTGCCAGCAGTTACCATGGCAACGACAGGGACGGCTACACCTTC,CASSYHGNDRDGYTF
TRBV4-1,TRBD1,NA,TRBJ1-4,TGCGCCAGCAGCCAAACTCGGACAGGGGTCGAAAAACTGTTTTTT,CASSQTRTGVEKLFF